Following are 3 T cell receptor beta chains from one sample sequenced in a study of T cells of healthy individuals. TCRdb re-called the 5' RACE reads through MiXCR, storing one row per CDR3 protein. The profile shows some 41,000 distinct CDR3 sequences, approximately 4.5% of them singletons. Receptors originate from a human donor in good health.

This clonotype has only a few counts. The chain uses TRBV6-2 or TRBV6-3 and TRBJ2-7; TRBD1 matches at 7 bases. The germline V gene has CDR1 MNHEY and CDR2 SVGEGT. V dropped 4 bases and J dropped 2; count of bases not matched to a gene: 8. The CDR3 is made up of 15 amino acids. CDR3 loop: CASSSPGQTAYEQYF. The CDR3 bases are TGTGCCAGCAGTTCCCCGGGACAGACGGCCTACGAGCAGTACTTC.

This clonotype has a count of ten or more. The genes are TRBV4-3 and TRBJ1-6; D is unresolved. V lost 0 bases and J 5 bases, leaving 11 bases between the germline ends. The CDR3 is 16 residues long. Germline CDR1 reads LGHNA; CDR2 reads YSLEER. For the CDR3, the DNA is TGCGCCAGCAGCCAAGAAGTTCTGGATAATAATTCACCCCTCCACTTT. Translated: CASSQEVLDNNSPLHF.

The chain employs TRBV12-5 and TRBJ2-7; D gene ambiguous. Germline CDR1 LGHNT, CDR2 FRNRAP. The CDR3 consists of 12 residues. The CDR3 DNA reads as TGTGCCAGCAGTTATTTTCGGTACGAGCAGTACTTC. It codes for CASSYFRYEQYF. The variable domain in full, completed from reference TRBV12-5 and TRBJ2-7, reads DARVTQTPRHKVTEMGQEVTMRCQPILGHNTVFWYRQTMMQGLELLAYFRNRAPLDDSGMPKDRFSAEMPDATLATLKIQPSEPRDSAVYFCASSYFRYEQYFGPGTRLTVT.